This T cell receptor beta chain was retrieved from a study of blood T cell repertoires in COVID-19. Profiling relied on immunoSEQ multiplex PCR, and the TCRdb table lists in-frame clones only, not all of them. The data hold 120,000 to 150,000 clones, with about nine tenths observed a single time. The sequenced sample consisted of PBMCs or T cells enriched from blood (not recorded which). The receptor was isolated from a woman in her forties who had been exposed to COVID-19.

The CDR3 DNA follows: TGTGCCAGTACGGTGAGGGGGCGACGCGAGCAGTACTTC. This encodes CASTVRGRREQYF. This chain joins TRBV19 and TRBJ2-7; 7 bases line up with TRBD1. The length of the CDR3 is 13 residues. The V gene's germline CDR1 is LNHDA and CDR2 SQIVND (reference sequence). Unmatched junction bases numbered 9, after V lost 7 bases and J lost 6 bases.